This T cell receptor (beta chain) derives from a study of identical twins. After template switching added a universal primer site, the resulting cDNA carried unique molecular identifiers. TCRdb ran MiXCR on the 5' RACE reads and lists one entry per CDR3 protein. The top ten clones hold less than 0.35% of a sample with 1.5 million to 2 million distinct CDR3 sequences, 25% to 35% of them seen once. Overall study findings and caveats: Cross-sectional statistical analysis, not tracking of the same donors, underpinned the conclusions. Sequences that were beta out-of-frame showed weaker excess twin sharing.

Details on this clonotype: Its antigen is unknown.

Germline-derived CDR1 and CDR2 are LGHDT and YNNKEL (reference sequence). V dropped 6 bases and J dropped 9; count of bases not matched to a gene: 4. The CDR3 runs to 14 residues. Sequenced sample: cord blood. The TCR originated in a newborn girl in good health. The chain uses TRBV3-1 and TRBJ2-1; 14 nucleotides match TRBD2. CDR3 in DNA: TGTGCCAGCAGAGGACTAGCGGGGGGTACTGAGCAGTTCTTC. Translated, it gives CASRGLAGGTEQFF.